A selection of T cell receptor beta chains follows, all from one sample in a study of T cell repertoires in cytomegalovirus infection. TCRdb processed the reads anew with MiXCR; each CDR3 protein has one entry. The table records 310,000 or so distinct CDR3 sequences, approximately 8.9% of them present only once. Sequencing input: PBMCs. The source is a human donor in good health (CMV status not recorded). Some clones in this sample may be carry-over from other donors' samples. CDR3s include the opening cysteine and the closing phenylalanine or tryptophan. A D gene is named only where the DNA matches it firmly. Expanded clones get a size class; other rows say once, few or many, or leave the size out.

CDR3: CASSLWDRGGTEAFF
DNA: TGTGCCAGCAGTTTATGGGACAGGGGAGGCACTGAAGCTTTCTTT
length: 15
D: TRBD1
V: TRBV27
J: TRBJ1-1
size: many

CDR3: CALLEGGAHTEAFF
DNA: TGTGCCCTCTTGGAGGGGGGCGCGCACACTGAAGCTTTCTTT
length: 14
D: .
V: TRBV7-9
J: TRBJ1-1
size: few

CDR3: CSAREINTNQPQHF
DNA: TGCAGTGCTAGAGAAATAAATACCAATCAGCCCCAGCATTTT
length: 14
D: .
V: TRBV20-1
J: TRBJ1-5
size: many

CDR3: CASSRLGGTGTHNQPQHF
DNA: TGTGCCAGCAGCCGCTTAGGGGGAACCGGGACGCATAATCAGCCCCAGCATTTT
length: 18
D: .
V: TRBV7-8
J: TRBJ1-5
size: many

CDR3: CSAAGTSGVNEQFF
DNA: TGCAGTGCTGCCGGGACTAGCGGGGTGAATGAGCAGTTCTTC
length: 14
D: TRBD2
V: TRBV20-1
J: TRBJ2-1
size: many

CDR3: CASSRSGGTRETRHNEQFF
DNA: TGCGCCAGCAGCCGCAGCGGGGGCACTAGAGAAACCAGACACAATGAGCAGTTCTTC
length: 19
D: TRBD2
V: TRBV5-1
J: TRBJ2-1
size: few

CDR3: CASSYVSEQFF
DNA: TGTGCCAGCAGTTACGTATCTGAGCAGTTCTTC
length: 11
D: .
V: TRBV6-6
J: TRBJ2-1
size: many

CDR3: CASSRRGEQFF
DNA: TGTGCCAGCAGCAGGCGGGGTGAGCAGTTCTTC
length: 11
D: .
V: TRBV7-9
J: TRBJ2-1
size: many

CDR3: CASSEEGLYGYTF
DNA: TGTGCCAGCAGTGAAGAGGGCTTGTATGGCTACACCTTC
length: 13
D: .
V: TRBV2
J: TRBJ1-2
size: many

CDR3: CASSLLGDRTEAFF
DNA: TGTGCCAGCAGCTTACTCGGGGATCGCACTGAAGCTTTCTTT
length: 14
D: .
V: TRBV13
J: TRBJ1-1
size: .

CDR3: CSAPGGSNQPQHF
DNA: TGCAGTGCCCCTGGGGGAAGCAATCAGCCCCAGCATTTT
length: 13
D: .
V: TRBV20-1
J: TRBJ1-5
size: many

CDR3: CASSPSTSGGVIQETQYF
DNA: TGTGCCAGCAGCCCCTCTACTAGCGGGGGAGTGATTCAAGAGACCCAGTACTTC
length: 18
D: TRBD2
V: TRBV7-6
J: TRBJ2-5
size: many

CDR3: CASSEGVRGETQYF
DNA: TGTGCCAGCAGCGAAGGGGTGCGGGGTGAGACCCAGTACTTC
length: 14
D: .
V: TRBV6-1
J: TRBJ2-5
size: many

CDR3: CASNLLSGGSLNEQFF
DNA: TGTGCCAGCAACTTACTGTCGGGGGGATCCCTCAATGAGCAGTTCTTC
length: 16
D: TRBD2
V: TRBV6-5
J: TRBJ2-1
size: many

CDR3: CASPSGGNTDTQYF
DNA: TGTGCCAGTCCTAGCGGGGGGAACACAGATACGCAGTATTTT
length: 14
D: TRBD2
V: TRBV5-4
J: TRBJ2-3
size: few

CDR3: CASSLVGRVNYGYTF
DNA: TGTGCCAGCAGCTTGGTCGGACGGGTTAACTATGGCTACACCTTC
length: 15
D: .
V: TRBV5-6
J: TRBJ1-2
size: .

CDR3: CASSQGSGMNQPQHF
DNA: TGCGCCAGCAGCCAAGGCTCGGGGATGAATCAGCCCCAGCATTTT
length: 15
D: .
V: TRBV4-1
J: TRBJ1-5
size: many

CDR3: CASSLGRVTGELFF
DNA: TGTGCCAGCAGCCTTGGGAGGGTAACCGGGGAGCTGTTTTTT
length: 14
D: TRBD2
V: TRBV5-5
J: TRBJ2-2
size: many

CDR3: CASSLPGLGRTGELFF
DNA: TGTGCCAGCAGCTTACCGGGACTAGGTCGAACCGGGGAGCTGTTTTTT
length: 16
D: TRBD2
V: TRBV5-6
J: TRBJ2-2
size: many

CDR3: CSAGLAASHNEQFF
DNA: TGCAGTGCTGGACTAGCGGCGTCCCACAATGAGCAGTTCTTC
length: 14
D: TRBD2
V: TRBV20-1
J: TRBJ2-1
size: many

CDR3: CSASAGTSYGYTF
DNA: TGCAGTGCTAGCGCCGGGACTAGCTATGGCTACACCTTC
length: 13
D: .
V: TRBV20-1
J: TRBJ1-2
size: many

CDR3: CASSYGRGRTNNEQFF
DNA: TGTGCCAGCAGTTACGGGAGGGGGCGTACGAACAATGAGCAGTTCTTC
length: 16
D: .
V: TRBV6-2/TRBV6-3
J: TRBJ2-1
size: .

CDR3: CASRDPGTSLGGGYTF
DNA: TGTGCCAGCAGAGATCCAGGGACCTCACTGGGGGGGGGCTACACCTTC
length: 16
D: .
V: TRBV28
J: TRBJ1-2
size: many

CDR3: CSVRTSSYNEQFF
DNA: TGCAGTGTTAGGACGTCTTCCTACAATGAGCAGTTCTTC
length: 13
D: .
V: TRBV20-1
J: TRBJ2-1
size: many

CDR3: CSAEKGPGGQFF
DNA: TGCAGTGCCGAAAAAGGTCCGGGGGGTCAGTTCTTC
length: 12
D: TRBD2
V: TRBV20-1
J: TRBJ2-1
size: .

CDR3: CASSLRVFETQYF
DNA: TGTGCCAGCAGTTTACGGGTCTTTGAGACCCAGTACTTC
length: 13
D: .
V: TRBV27
J: TRBJ2-5
size: .

CDR3: CAIEALAGDRNEQFF
DNA: TGTGCCATCGAGGCACTTGCGGGGGATCGGAATGAGCAGTTCTTC
length: 15
D: TRBD2
V: TRBV10-3
J: TRBJ2-1
size: .

CDR3: CASSGRGQYTEAFF
DNA: TGTGCCAGCAGCGGGCGGGGACAGTACACTGAAGCTTTCTTT
length: 14
D: TRBD1
V: TRBV7-2
J: TRBJ1-1
size: many

CDR3: CASSSWDRGLITEAFF
DNA: TGTGCCAGCAGCTCGTGGGACAGGGGATTGATTACTGAAGCTTTCTTT
length: 16
D: TRBD1
V: TRBV5-6
J: TRBJ1-1
size: few

CDR3: CASRYGNTGELFF
DNA: TGTGCCAGCAGGTACGGGAACACCGGGGAGCTGTTTTTT
length: 13
D: .
V: TRBV2
J: TRBJ2-2
size: few

CDR3: CASSLARGVASYNSPLHF
DNA: TGTGCCAGCAGTTTAGCCAGGGGCGTTGCTTCCTATAATTCACCCCTCCACTTT
length: 18
D: .
V: TRBV12-3/TRBV12-4
J: TRBJ1-6
size: many

CDR3: CASSDPAGGNQPQHF
DNA: TGTGCCAGCAGTGACCCGGCGGGGGGCAATCAGCCCCAGCATTTT
length: 15
D: .
V: TRBV6-1
J: TRBJ1-5
size: many

CDR3: CSVQTGGYGYTF
DNA: TGCAGTGTTCAGACAGGGGGATATGGCTACACCTTC
length: 12
D: TRBD1
V: TRBV20-1
J: TRBJ1-2
size: few

CDR3: CASSSRGSRSGNTIYF
DNA: TGTGCCAGCAGCTCCCGGGGCTCGCGCTCTGGAAACACCATATATTTT
length: 16
D: .
V: TRBV7-6
J: TRBJ1-3
size: many

CDR3: CASSLDFPPGELFF
DNA: TGCGCCAGCAGCTTGGATTTTCCCCCCGGGGAGCTGTTTTTT
length: 14
D: .
V: TRBV5-1
J: TRBJ2-2
size: few

CDR3: CASSFRGETQYF
DNA: TGTGCCAGCAGTTTTAGGGGAGAGACCCAGTACTTC
length: 12
D: .
V: TRBV12-3/TRBV12-4
J: TRBJ2-5
size: many

CDR3: CASSLLGQGNEKLYF
DNA: TGTGCCAGCAGCCTGTTGGGACAGGGGAATGAAAAACTGTATTTT
length: 15
D: TRBD1
V: TRBV7-2
J: TRBJ1-4
size: once

CDR3: CASTSEVAYEQYF
DNA: TGTGCCAGCACCAGCGAAGTGGCCTACGAGCAGTACTTC
length: 13
D: .
V: TRBV7-9
J: TRBJ2-7
size: many

CDR3: CATSGGTGVNNEQFF
DNA: TGTGCCACCAGTGGGGGGACAGGGGTTAACAATGAGCAGTTCTTC
length: 15
D: TRBD1
V: TRBV24-1
J: TRBJ2-1
size: few

CDR3: CASNTFSLTDTQYF
DNA: TGTGCCAGCAATACGTTTTCATTGACAGATACGCAGTATTTT
length: 14
D: .
V: TRBV28
J: TRBJ2-3
size: many

CDR3: CASLPAGQNTDTQYF
DNA: TGTGCCAGCCTGCCCGCGGGACAAAACACAGATACGCAGTATTTT
length: 15
D: .
V: TRBV28
J: TRBJ2-3
size: many

CDR3: CAISGAGKGNIQYF
DNA: TGTGCCATCAGTGGCGCGGGCAAGGGGAACATTCAGTACTTC
length: 14
D: .
V: TRBV10-3
J: TRBJ2-4
size: many

CDR3: CASSSPPGIEQYF
DNA: TGTGCCAGCAGCTCTCCTCCAGGGATCGAGCAGTACTTC
length: 13
D: .
V: TRBV7-9
J: TRBJ2-7
size: many

CDR3: CASSSGRNQPQHF
DNA: TGCGCCAGCAGTTCGGGACGGAATCAGCCCCAGCATTTT
length: 13
D: .
V: TRBV5-1
J: TRBJ1-5
size: many

CDR3: CASSLAGQEVSGAFF
DNA: TGTGCCAGCAGCTTAGCGGGACAGGAGGTCTCAGGGGCTTTCTTT
length: 15
D: TRBD1
V: TRBV7-3
J: TRBJ1-1
size: many

CDR3: CASSQEGTSLHF
DNA: TGTGCCAGCAGCCAAGAGGGGACATCCCTCCACTTT
length: 12
D: .
V: TRBV14
J: TRBJ1-6
size: few

CDR3: CASSFLDRTTEAFF
DNA: TGTGCCAGCAGTTTTCTGGACAGAACTACTGAAGCTTTCTTT
length: 14
D: .
V: TRBV28
J: TRBJ1-1
size: few

CDR3: CSVGDRGVNYGYTF
DNA: TGCAGCGTGGGGGACAGGGGAGTTAACTATGGCTACACCTTC
length: 14
D: TRBD1
V: TRBV29-1
J: TRBJ1-2
size: few

CDR3: CASSYDRGGTGELFF
DNA: TGTGCCAGCAGCTATGACAGGGGAGGAACCGGGGAGCTGTTTTTT
length: 15
D: TRBD1
V: TRBV5-5
J: TRBJ2-2
size: many

CDR3: CASSLKSPLHF
DNA: TGTGCCAGCAGTTTAAAGTCACCCCTCCACTTT
length: 11
D: .
V: TRBV12-3/TRBV12-4
J: TRBJ1-6
size: many

CDR3: CASSSGGTGTSGGAKQFF
DNA: TGTGCCAGCAGCTCAGGCGGAACCGGGACTAGCGGGGGGGCCAAGCAGTTCTTC
length: 18
D: TRBD2
V: TRBV7-2
J: TRBJ2-1
size: many

CDR3: CSAPSTAVGRGYTF
DNA: TGCAGCGCCCCTTCGACAGCTGTAGGTCGTGGCTACACCTTC
length: 14
D: .
V: TRBV29-1
J: TRBJ1-2
size: many

CDR3: CASSGSPALRGAFF
DNA: TGTGCCAGCAGTGGATCGCCGGCCCTGCGGGGGGCTTTCTTT
length: 14
D: .
V: TRBV28
J: TRBJ1-1
size: many

CDR3: CASSLSGTRNTEAFF
DNA: TGTGCCAGCAGTTTGTCCGGGACAAGGAACACTGAAGCTTTCTTT
length: 15
D: .
V: TRBV7-8
J: TRBJ1-1
size: many

CDR3: CASSSPNYVGANVLTF
DNA: TGTGCCAGCAGCTCACCAAACTACGTAGGGGCCAACGTCCTGACTTTC
length: 16
D: .
V: TRBV7-9
J: TRBJ2-6
size: many

CDR3: CASSSGTGVRSYTF
DNA: TGTGCCAGCAGCTCCGGGACAGGGGTACGGAGCTACACCTTC
length: 14
D: TRBD1
V: TRBV5-6
J: TRBJ1-2
size: many

CDR3: CASSLRAETNYGYTF
DNA: TGTGCCAGCAGTTTACGGGCAGAGACTAACTATGGCTACACCTTC
length: 15
D: .
V: TRBV27
J: TRBJ1-2
size: few